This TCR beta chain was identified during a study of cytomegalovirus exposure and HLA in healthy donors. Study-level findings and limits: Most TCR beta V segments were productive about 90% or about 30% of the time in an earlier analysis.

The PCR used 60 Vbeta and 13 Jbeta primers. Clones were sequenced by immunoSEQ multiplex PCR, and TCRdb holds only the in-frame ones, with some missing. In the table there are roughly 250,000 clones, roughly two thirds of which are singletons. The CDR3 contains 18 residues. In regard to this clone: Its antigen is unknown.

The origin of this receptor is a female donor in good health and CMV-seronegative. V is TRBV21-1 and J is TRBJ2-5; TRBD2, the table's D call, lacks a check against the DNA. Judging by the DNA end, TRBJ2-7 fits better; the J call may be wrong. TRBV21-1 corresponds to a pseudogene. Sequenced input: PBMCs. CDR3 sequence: CASSKESSGRATRHEQYF. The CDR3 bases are TGTGCCAGCAGCAAAGAATCTAGCGGGAGGGCAACCCGTCACGAGCAGTACTTC.